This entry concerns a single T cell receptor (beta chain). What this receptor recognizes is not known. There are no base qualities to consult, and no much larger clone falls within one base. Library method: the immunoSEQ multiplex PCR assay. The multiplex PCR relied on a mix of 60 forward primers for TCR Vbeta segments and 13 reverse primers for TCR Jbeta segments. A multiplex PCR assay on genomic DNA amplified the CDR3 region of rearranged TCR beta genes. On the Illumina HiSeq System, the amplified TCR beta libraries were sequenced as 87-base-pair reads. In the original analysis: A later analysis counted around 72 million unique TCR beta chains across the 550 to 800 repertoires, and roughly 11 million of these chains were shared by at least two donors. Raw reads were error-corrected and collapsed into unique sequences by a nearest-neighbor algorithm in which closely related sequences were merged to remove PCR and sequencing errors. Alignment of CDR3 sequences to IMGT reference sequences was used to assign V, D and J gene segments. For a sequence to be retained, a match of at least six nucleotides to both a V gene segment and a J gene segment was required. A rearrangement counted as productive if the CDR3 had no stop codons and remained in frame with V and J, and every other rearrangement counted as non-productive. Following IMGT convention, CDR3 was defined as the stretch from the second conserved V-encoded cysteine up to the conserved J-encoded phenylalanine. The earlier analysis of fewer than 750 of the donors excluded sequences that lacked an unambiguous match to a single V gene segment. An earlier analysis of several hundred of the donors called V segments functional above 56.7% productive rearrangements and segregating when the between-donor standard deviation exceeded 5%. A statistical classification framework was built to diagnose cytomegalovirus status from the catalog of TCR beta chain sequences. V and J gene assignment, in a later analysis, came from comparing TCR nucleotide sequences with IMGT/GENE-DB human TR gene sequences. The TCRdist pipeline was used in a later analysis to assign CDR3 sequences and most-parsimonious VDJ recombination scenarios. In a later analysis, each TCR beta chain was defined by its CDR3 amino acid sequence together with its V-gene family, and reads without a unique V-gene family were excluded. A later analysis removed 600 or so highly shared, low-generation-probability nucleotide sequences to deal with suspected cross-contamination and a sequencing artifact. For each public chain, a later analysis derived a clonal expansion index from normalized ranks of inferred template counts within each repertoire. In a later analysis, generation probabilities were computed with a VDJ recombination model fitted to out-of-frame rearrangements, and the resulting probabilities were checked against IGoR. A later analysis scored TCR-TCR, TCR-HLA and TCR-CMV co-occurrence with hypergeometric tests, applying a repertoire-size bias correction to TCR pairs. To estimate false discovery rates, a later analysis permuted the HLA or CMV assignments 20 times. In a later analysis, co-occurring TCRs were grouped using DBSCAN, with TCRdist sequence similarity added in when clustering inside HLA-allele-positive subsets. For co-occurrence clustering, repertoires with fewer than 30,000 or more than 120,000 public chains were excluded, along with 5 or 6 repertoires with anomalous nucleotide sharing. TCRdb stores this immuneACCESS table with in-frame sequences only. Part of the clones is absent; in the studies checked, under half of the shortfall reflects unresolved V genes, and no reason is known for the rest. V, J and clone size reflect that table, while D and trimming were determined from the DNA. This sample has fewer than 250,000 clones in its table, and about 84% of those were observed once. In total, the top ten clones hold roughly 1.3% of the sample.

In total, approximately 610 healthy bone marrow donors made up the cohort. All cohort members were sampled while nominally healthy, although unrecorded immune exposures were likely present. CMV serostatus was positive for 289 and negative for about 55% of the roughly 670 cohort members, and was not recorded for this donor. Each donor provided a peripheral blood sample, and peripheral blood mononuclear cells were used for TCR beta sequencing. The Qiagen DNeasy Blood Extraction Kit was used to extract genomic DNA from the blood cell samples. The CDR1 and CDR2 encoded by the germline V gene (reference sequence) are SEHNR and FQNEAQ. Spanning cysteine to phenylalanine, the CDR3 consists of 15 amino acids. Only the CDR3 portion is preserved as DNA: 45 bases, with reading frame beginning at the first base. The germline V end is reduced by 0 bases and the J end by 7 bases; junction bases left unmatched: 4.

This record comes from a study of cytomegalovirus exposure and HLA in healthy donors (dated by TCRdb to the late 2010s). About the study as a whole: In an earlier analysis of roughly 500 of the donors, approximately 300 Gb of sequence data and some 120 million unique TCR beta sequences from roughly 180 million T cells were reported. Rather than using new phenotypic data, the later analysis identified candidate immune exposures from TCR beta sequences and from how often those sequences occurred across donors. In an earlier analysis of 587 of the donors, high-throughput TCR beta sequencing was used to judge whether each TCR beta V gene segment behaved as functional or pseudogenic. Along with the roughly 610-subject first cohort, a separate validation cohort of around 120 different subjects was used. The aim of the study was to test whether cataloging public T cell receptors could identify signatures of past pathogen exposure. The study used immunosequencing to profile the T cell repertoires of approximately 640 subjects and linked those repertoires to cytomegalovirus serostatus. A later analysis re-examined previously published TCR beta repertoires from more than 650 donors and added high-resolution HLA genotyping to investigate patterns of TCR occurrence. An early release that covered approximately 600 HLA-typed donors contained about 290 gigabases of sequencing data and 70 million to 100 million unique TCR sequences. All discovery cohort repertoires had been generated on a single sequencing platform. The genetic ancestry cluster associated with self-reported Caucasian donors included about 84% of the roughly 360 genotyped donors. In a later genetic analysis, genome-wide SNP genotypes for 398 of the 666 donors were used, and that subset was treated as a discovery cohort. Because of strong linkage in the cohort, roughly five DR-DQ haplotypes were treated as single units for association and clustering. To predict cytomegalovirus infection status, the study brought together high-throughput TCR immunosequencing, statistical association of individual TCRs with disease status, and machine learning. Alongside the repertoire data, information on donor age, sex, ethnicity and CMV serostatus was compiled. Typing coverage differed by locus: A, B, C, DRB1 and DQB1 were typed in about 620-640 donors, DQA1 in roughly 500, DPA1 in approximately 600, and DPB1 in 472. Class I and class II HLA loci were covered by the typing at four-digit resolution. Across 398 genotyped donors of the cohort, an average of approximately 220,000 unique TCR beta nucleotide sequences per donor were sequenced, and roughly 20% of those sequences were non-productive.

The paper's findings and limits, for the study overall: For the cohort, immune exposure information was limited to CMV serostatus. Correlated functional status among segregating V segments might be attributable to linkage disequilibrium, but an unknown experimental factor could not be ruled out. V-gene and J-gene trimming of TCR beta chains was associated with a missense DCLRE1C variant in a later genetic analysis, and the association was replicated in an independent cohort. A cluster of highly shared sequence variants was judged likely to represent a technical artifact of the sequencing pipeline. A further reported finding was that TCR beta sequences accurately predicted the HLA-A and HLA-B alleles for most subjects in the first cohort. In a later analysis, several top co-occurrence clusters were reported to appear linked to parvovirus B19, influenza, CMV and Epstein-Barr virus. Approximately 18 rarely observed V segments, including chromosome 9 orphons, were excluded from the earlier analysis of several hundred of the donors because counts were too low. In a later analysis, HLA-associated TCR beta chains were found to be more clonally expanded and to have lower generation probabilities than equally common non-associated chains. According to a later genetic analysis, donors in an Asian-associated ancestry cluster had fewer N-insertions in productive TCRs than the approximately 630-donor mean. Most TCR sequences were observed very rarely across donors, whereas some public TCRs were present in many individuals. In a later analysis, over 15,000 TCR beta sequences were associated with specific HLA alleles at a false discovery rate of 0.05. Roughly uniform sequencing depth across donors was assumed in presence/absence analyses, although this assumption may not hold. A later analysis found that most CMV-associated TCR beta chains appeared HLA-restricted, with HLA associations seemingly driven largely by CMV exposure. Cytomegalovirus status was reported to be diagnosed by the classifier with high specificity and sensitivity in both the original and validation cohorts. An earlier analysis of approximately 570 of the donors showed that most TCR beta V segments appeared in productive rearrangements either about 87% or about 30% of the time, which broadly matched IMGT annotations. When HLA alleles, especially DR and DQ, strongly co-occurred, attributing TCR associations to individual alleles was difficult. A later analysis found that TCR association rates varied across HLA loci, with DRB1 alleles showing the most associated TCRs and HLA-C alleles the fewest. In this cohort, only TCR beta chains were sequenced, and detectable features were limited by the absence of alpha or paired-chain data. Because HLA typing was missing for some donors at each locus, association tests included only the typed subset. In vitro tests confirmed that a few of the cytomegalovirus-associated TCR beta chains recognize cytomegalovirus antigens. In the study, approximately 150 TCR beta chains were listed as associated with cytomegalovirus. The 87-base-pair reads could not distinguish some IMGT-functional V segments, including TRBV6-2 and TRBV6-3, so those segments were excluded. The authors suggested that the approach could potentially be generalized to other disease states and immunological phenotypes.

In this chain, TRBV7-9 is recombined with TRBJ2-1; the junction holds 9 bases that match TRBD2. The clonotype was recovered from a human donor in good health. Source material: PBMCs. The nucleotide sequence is TGTGCCAGCAGCTTAGCGCTAGCGGGAACGAATGAGCAGTTCTTC. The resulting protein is CASSLALAGTNEQFF.